The clone carrying this T cell receptor beta chain has more than one count but fewer than ten. Its antigen is undetermined. Data came from immunoSEQ multiplex PCR; TCRdb stores just in-frame clones and leaves some out. The sample holds about 8,800 clones, approximately 70% seen once. The entry originates in a study of chemoradiotherapy in HPV16-positive cancers. General study points: Non-HPV-specific T cells did not expand in tumors during treatment, whereas candidate HPV-specific clones and E7-related motifs did. Only a couple of HPV16-positive patients supplied the functional HPV-specificity definition. For HPV16-positive patients, expanding HPV-responsive T cells associated with longer recurrence-free survival.

Trimming removed 6 bases from V and 5 bases from J; junction bases left unmatched: 5. Germline CDR1 reads SNHLY; CDR2 reads FYNNEI. The CDR3 is made up of 14 amino acids. The specimen was tumor tissue, collected from a patient who underwent chemoradiotherapy. The receptor was isolated from a human donor with HPV-associated anogenital cancer. The chain couples TRBV2 to TRBJ1-1; 11 nucleotides match TRBD1. CDR3 DNA sequence: TGTGCCAGCAGCCGGACAGGGGGCGGAACTGAAGCTTTCTTT. Amino acid sequence: CASSRTGGGTEAFF.